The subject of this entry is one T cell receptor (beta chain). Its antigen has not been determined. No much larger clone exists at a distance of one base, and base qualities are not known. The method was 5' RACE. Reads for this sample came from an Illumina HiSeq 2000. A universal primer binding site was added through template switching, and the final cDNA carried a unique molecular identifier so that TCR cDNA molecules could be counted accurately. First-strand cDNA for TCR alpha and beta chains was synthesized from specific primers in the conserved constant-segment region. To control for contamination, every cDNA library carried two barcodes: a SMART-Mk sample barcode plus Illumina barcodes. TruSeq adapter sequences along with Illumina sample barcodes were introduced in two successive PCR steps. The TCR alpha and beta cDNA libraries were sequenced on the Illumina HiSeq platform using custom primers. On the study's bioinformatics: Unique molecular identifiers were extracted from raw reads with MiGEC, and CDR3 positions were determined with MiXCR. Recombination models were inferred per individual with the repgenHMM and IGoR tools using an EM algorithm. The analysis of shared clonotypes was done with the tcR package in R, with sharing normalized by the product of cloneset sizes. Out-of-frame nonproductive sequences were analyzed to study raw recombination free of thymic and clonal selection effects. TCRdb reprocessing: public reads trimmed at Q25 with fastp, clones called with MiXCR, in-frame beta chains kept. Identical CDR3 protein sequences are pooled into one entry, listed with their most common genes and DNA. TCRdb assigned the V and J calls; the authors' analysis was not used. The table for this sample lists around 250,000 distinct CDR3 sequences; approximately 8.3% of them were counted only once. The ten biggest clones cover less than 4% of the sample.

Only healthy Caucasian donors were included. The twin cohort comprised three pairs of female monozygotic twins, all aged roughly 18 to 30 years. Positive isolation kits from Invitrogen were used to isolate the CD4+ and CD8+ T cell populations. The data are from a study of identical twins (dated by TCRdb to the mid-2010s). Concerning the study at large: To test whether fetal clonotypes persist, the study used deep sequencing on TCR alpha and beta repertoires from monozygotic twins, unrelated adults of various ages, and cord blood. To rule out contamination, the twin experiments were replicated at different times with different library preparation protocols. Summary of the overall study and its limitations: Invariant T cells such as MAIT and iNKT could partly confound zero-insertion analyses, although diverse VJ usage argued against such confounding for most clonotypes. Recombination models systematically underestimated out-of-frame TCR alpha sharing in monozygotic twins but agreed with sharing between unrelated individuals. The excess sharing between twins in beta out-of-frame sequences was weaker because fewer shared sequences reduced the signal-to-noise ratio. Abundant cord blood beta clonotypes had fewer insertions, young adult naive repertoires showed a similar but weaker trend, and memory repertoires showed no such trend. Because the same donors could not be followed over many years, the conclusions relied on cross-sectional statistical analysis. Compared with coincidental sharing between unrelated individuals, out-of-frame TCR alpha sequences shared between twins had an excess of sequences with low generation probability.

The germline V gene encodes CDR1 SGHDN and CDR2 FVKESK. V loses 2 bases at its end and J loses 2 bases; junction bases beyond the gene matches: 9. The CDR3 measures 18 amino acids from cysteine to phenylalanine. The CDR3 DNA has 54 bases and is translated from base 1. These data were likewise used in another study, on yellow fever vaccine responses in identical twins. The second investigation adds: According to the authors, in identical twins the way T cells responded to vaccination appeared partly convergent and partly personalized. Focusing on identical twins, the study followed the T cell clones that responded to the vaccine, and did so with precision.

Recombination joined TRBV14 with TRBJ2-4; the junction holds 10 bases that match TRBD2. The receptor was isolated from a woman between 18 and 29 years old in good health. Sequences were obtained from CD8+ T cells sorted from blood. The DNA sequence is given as TGTGCCAGCAGCCAAAGCGGGAGGGGTCACAATCCCAAAAACATTCAGTACTTC. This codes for CASSQSGRGHNPKNIQYF.